Sequencing of this T cell receptor beta chain was carried out in a study of OX40 agonist ivuxolimab in advanced cancers. Trimming cost V 5 bases and J 0 bases, with 8 bases left between them. This CDR3 region has 13 residues. Germline lookup yields CDR1 GTSNPN and CDR2 SVGIG (reference sequence). The table came from immunoSEQ multiplex PCR; TCRdb's copy has only in-frame clones and leaves some out. The sample shows over 75,000 clones, roughly nine tenths of them seen only once. Here the sequenced sample was CD4+ or CD8+ T cells sorted from blood, taken in a trial of the OX40 agonist ivuxolimab. J is TRBJ1-5 and V is TRBV30, with D unresolved. This clonotype was obtained from an adult with an advanced solid tumor such as melanoma, head and neck, liver or kidney cancer. CDR3 sequence: CAWGIDSNQPQHF. For the CDR3, the DNA is TGTGCCTGGGGCATCGATAGCAATCAGCCCCAGCATTTT.